These 23 T cell receptor beta chains were all obtained from the same sample, sequenced in a study of regulatory T cells in long-lasting Graves disease. Sequencing libraries for TCR beta were prepared with iRepertoire HTBI primers and Arm-PCR of CDR3 regions. TCRdb processed the multiplex PCR reads anew with MiXCR; each CDR3 protein has one entry. The table lists a few hundred thousand distinct CDR3 sequences, roughly 13% of them singletons, with under 10% in the top ten. The time point here: newly diagnosed GD, antithyroid drugs for less than 3 months. RNA from PBMCs was the source of the TCR library. This sample was shared with a second study, whose subject was T cells in Graves' hyperthyroidism and ophthalmopathy.

The source material was peripheral blood mononuclear cells (PBMCs), sampled at new diagnosis, from a patient treated with antithyroid drugs. The receptors come from a man aged 25 to 40 with Graves disease.

This clonotype has more than one count but fewer than ten. The rearrangement joins TRBV4-1 to TRBJ2-7; D perhaps matches TRBD1 (6 bases). The germline V and J ends were trimmed by 3 bases and 3 bases, with 9 bases remaining between them. Per the germline V gene, CDR1 is MGHRA and CDR2 is YSYEKL. This CDR3 region has 13 residues. CDR3 sequence: CASSQGAFYEQYF. The DNA of the CDR3 is TGCGCCAGCAGCCAGGGGGCTTTCTACGAGCAGTACTTC.

The chain links TRBV5-6 to TRBJ1-5; TRBD1 is a possible D gene (6 bases). Germline V gene data show CDR1 as SGHDT and CDR2 as YYEEEE. This CDR3 is 17 amino acids long. The germline V and J ends were trimmed by 4 bases and 6 bases, with 23 bases remaining between them. CDR3 region: CASSREGGALPSQPQHF. The CDR3 region has the DNA TGTGCCAGCAGCAGGGAGGGGGGGGCCCTTCCAAGTCAGCCCCAGCATTTT.

Details on this clonotype: It is likely a read error: a sequence one base away is far more abundant. The chain employs TRBV2 and TRBJ1-1, with a possible D match to TRBD1 (6 bases). Trimming left V 5 bases short and J 1 base short, with 17 bases between. The CDR3 length is 16 residues. The germline CDR1 and CDR2 sequences are SNHLY and FYNNEI. The CDR3 nucleotides are TGTGCCAGCAGTAGTTCAGCAGGGGATGAGAACACTGAAGCTTTCTTT. It is translated as CASSSSAGDENTEAFF.

This chain connects TRBV10-3 to TRBJ2-7; TRBD1 matches at 9 bases. The V segment lost 4 bases and the J segment 6 bases; nucleotides outside the gene matches: 13. The CDR3 has 16 residues. Germline lookup yields CDR1 ENHRY and CDR2 SYGVKD. This CDR3 is CAISGGRTGEGIEQYF. In DNA, the CDR3 is TGTGCCATCAGTGGGGGTAGGACAGGGGAGGGGATCGAGCAGTACTTC.

The sample holds a few counts of this clonotype. The rearrangement joins TRBV20-1 to TRBJ2-7; 9 bases match TRBD1. The CDR3 contains 18 residues. The junction had 20 bases not matched to a gene; V was cut back by 0 bases and J by 8 bases. Germline-derived CDR1 and CDR2 are DFQATT and SNEGSKA (reference sequence). The CDR3 DNA reads as TGCAGTGCTAGAGACCTTCGTGGAGATGGGACAGGGCGTGGGCAGCAGTACTTC. This sequence encodes CSARDLRGDGTGRGQQYF.

This clonotype occurred many times. The V gene is TRBV12-3 or TRBV12-4, the J gene TRBJ2-1; 9 positions agree with TRBD2. CDR3 length equals 17 residues. V dropped 5 bases and J dropped 1; count of bases not matched to a gene: 9. The CDR3 loop reads CASSPRSGRESYNEQFF. In DNA form, the CDR3 reads TGTGCCAGCAGTCCCCGTAGCGGGAGAGAGTCCTACAATGAGCAGTTCTTC.

The chain has TRBV12-3 or TRBV12-4 and TRBJ2-4; possibly TRBD2 for D (6 bases). V lost 6 bases and J 0 bases, leaving 18 bases between the germline ends. CDR3 length: 17 residues. CDR3 nucleotides: TGTGCCAGCAGCCGGGCCGGCGCGGGGAGAGCCAAAAACATTCAGTACTTC. It yields the protein CASSRAGAGRAKNIQYF.

This clonotype was seen many times. The V gene is TRBV2, the J gene TRBJ2-3; D is possibly TRBD2 (5 bases). Trimming stripped 4 bases from V and 8 bases from J, with 10 bases between. This CDR3 is built from 12 residues. In germline, CDR1 is SNHLY, CDR2 FYNNEI. The CDR3 sequence is CASSGGSGTQYF. The DNA of the CDR3 is TGTGCCAGCAGTGGTGGGAGCGGTACGCAGTATTTT.

This clonotype was counted ten times or more. This rearrangement joins TRBV20-1 to TRBJ1-1; no reliable D call. The CDR3 totals 13 residues. CDR1 is DFQATT, CDR2 SNEGSKA, per germline (reference sequence). Between the trimmed V and J ends, which lost 1 base and 0 bases, there was a span of 6 bases. The CDR3 nucleotides read TGCAGTGCTAGAGCGCAGGTGAACACTGAAGCTTTCTTT. Translating gives CSARAQVNTEAFF.

There are many counts of this clonotype. The rearrangement uses TRBV30 and TRBJ1-6; D is uncertain. CDR1 GTSNPN and CDR2 SVGIG come from the germline V gene (reference sequence). V was cut by 4 bases and J by 7 bases, with 17 bases left in between. The CDR3 sequence is 15 residues long. The CDR3 sequence: CAWKPYLLRNSPLHF. DNA of the CDR3: TGTGCCTGGAAACCGTACCTACTAAGGAATTCACCCCTCCACTTT.

This clonotype was seen ten or more times. This chain connects TRBV20-1 to TRBJ2-3; D ambiguous. Deletions cut 1 base from V and 2 bases from J, with 10 bases between. CDR3 size: 14 residues. The germline CDR1 and CDR2 sequences are DFQATT and SNEGSKA (reference sequence). The CDR3 loop reads CSARVGDNTDTQYF. Written as DNA, the CDR3 is TGCAGTGCTAGAGTTGGCGATAACACAGATACGCAGTATTTT.

The chain is built from TRBV20-1 and TRBJ2-7; no reliable D call. Germline values: CDR1 DFQATT, CDR2 SNEGSKA (reference sequence). Trimming left V 3 bases short and J 3 bases short, with 12 bases between. The CDR3 consists of 13 residues. The CDR3 here is CSASPGLNYEQYF. The CDR3 nucleotides are TGCAGTGCTAGCCCCGGATTAAACTACGAGCAGTACTTC.

This clonotype has a count of ten or more. The genes are TRBV10-3 and TRBJ2-1; 7 bases agree with TRBD1. The CDR3 length is 14 residues. Per the germline V gene, CDR1 is ENHRY and CDR2 is SYGVKD. V shed 4 bases, J shed 2 bases, and the junction held 2 bases outside the gene matches. The CDR3 nucleotides are TGTGCCATCAGTGGGGGACAGACCTACAATGAGCAGTTCTTC. Encoded protein: CAISGGQTYNEQFF.

This clonotype was counted at least ten times. The genes are TRBV9 and TRBJ2-5; a weak D match, TRBD1 (5 bases). Per germline, CDR1 SGDLS and CDR2 YYNGEE. The CDR3 has 14 residues. Trimming took off 0 bases at V and 4 bases at J, with 10 bases between the two ends. CDR3 sequence: CASSVDLGRETQYF. Here the CDR3 DNA reads TGTGCCAGCAGCGTAGACTTGGGGCGAGAGACCCAGTACTTC.

Many counts were recorded for this clonotype. The chain has TRBV20-1 and TRBJ2-1, with a possible D match to TRBD2 (5 bases). Germline CDR1 reads DFQATT; CDR2 reads SNEGSKA (reference sequence). This CDR3 contains 13 residues. With 0 bases removed from V and 8 bases from J, the gap between germline ends came to 11 bases. CDR3 in amino acids: CSARDRGIDEQFF. Written as DNA, the CDR3 is TGCAGTGCTAGAGATCGAGGGATAGATGAGCAGTTCTTC.

The sample holds one count of this clonotype. An end of the junction does not agree with germline; a read error may underlie this. This rearrangement joins TRBV19 to TRBJ2-2; D gene unclear. The length of the CDR3 is 11 residues. The germline CDR1 and CDR2 sequences are LNHDA and SQIVND (reference sequence). CDR3 sequence reads: CTSSFTGELFF. As DNA, the CDR3 is TGTACCAGTAGTTTCACCGGGGAGCTGTTTTTT. The entire variable domain, with the rest obtained from reference TRBV19 and TRBJ2-2, is as follows: DGGITQSPKYLFRKEGQNVTLSCEQNLNHDAMYWYRQDPGQGLRLIYYSQIVNDFQKGDIAEGYSVSREKKESFPLTVTSAQKNPTAFYLCTSSFTGELFFGEGSRLTVL.

This clonotype was counted many times. This chain uses TRBV7-9 with TRBJ2-3; 15 bases fit TRBD2. V was pared by 5 bases and J by 6 bases, with 9 bases of the junction left unmatched. The CDR3 has 17 amino acids. The germline CDR1 and CDR2 sequences are SEHNR and FQNEAQ (reference sequence). The CDR3 is CASSMWTSGRGSDTQYF. CDR3 nucleotides: TGTGCCAGCAGCATGTGGACTAGCGGGAGGGGATCGGATACGCAGTATTTT.

This clonotype has ten or more counts. The chain has TRBV12-3 or TRBV12-4 and TRBJ1-1; 11 nucleotides align to TRBD1. The trim removed 5 bases at V and 7 bases at J, leaving 3 bases unmatched. The length of the CDR3 is 13 residues. In DNA, the CDR3 is TGTGCCAGCAGTCGGGGACAGGGGGGTGAAGCTTTCTTT. Protein product: CASSRGQGGEAFF.

This clonotype occurred many times. This chain joins TRBV25-1 and TRBJ2-7, with 12 bases identical to TRBD2. The V gene's germline CDR1 is MGHDK and CDR2 SYGVNS. After removal of 8 bases from V and 4 bases from J, the junction contained 6 bases not matched to a gene. This CDR3 region has 14 residues. Written as DNA, the CDR3 is TGTGCCAGCGGGGCTAGCGGGAGGGGGTACGAGCAGTACTTC. Protein product: CASGASGRGYEQYF.

This clonotype was counted ten times or more. The junction and the germline gene differ at one end; a read error may be behind it. This chain uses TRBV5-1 with TRBJ2-2, with TRBD1 as a possible D gene (6 bases). This CDR3 spans 16 amino acids. Germline V gene lookup returns CDR1 SGHRS and CDR2 YFSETQ. CDR3 sequence reads: CASSPTGLTGTGELFF. DNA for the CDR3: TGTGCCAGCAGCCCAACAGGGCTAACTGGCACCGGGGAGCTGTTTTTT.

The rearrangement uses TRBV5-5 and TRBJ2-6; 11 nucleotides line up with TRBD2. Germline V lookup: CDR1 SGHKS, CDR2 YYEKEE (reference sequence). The J segment lost 0 bases and the V segment lost 2 bases, leaving 4 bases of the junction unmatched. The length of the CDR3 is 18 residues. CDR3 residues: CASSFGLAGSSGANVLTF. The CDR3 DNA reads as TGTGCCAGCAGCTTTGGACTAGCGGGTAGCTCTGGGGCCAACGTCCTGACTTTC.

The rearrangement uses TRBV28 and TRBJ2-7; 9 positions match TRBD2. This CDR3 contains 14 residues. After removal of 5 bases from V and 2 bases from J, the junction contained 4 bases not matched to a gene. The germline CDR1 and CDR2 sequences are MDHEN and SYDVKM. The CDR3, as DNA: TGTGCCAGCAGTGCCGGGACTAGCCCCTACGAGCAGTACTTC. Protein sequence: CASSAGTSPYEQYF.

This clonotype was picked up many times. This chain connects TRBV20-1 to TRBJ2-7; TRBD2 agrees at 7 bases. Germline CDR1 is DFQATT and CDR2 is SNEGSKA (reference sequence). The ends lost 6 bases at V and 4 bases at J; junction bases unmatched: 9. The CDR3 sequence is 13 residues long. The CDR3 DNA reads TGCAGTGCAAGGGCGGGGGAGGATTACGAGCAGTACTTC. Translation gives CSARAGEDYEQYF.